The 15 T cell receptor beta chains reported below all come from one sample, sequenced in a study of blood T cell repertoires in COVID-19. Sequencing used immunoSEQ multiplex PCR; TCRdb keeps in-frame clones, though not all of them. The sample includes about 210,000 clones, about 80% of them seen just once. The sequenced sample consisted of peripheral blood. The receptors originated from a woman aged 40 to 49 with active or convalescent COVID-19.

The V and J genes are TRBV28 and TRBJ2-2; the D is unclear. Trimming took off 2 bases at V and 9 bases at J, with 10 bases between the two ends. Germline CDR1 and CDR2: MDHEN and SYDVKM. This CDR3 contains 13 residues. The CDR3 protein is CASSLGTLRELFF. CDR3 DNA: TGTGCCAGCAGTTTAGGCACGTTGCGGGAGCTGTTTTTT.

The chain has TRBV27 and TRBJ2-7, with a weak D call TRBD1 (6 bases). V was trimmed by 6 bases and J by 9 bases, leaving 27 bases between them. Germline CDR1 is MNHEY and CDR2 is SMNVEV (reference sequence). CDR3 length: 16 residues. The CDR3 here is CASRPTSSQGERGQYF. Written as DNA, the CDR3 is TGTGCCAGCAGACCTACGTCTTCACAGGGTGAGAGGGGGCAGTACTTC.

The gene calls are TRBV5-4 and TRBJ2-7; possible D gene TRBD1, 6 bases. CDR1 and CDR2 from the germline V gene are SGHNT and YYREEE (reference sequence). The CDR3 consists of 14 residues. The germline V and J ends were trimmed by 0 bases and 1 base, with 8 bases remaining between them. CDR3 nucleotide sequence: TGTGCCAGCAGCTTGGACAGGGTTTCCTACGAGCAGTACTTC. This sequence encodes CASSLDRVSYEQYF.

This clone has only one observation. CDR3 sequence: CASSLGRDYGYTF. The CDR3 bases are TGCGCCAGCAGCTTGGGACGGGACTATGGCTACACCTTC. The V call is TRBV5-1, the J call TRBJ1-2; no definite D call. Per germline, CDR1 SGHRS and CDR2 YFSETQ. The length of the CDR3 is 13 residues. Trimming cost V 0 bases and J 3 bases, with 6 bases left between them.

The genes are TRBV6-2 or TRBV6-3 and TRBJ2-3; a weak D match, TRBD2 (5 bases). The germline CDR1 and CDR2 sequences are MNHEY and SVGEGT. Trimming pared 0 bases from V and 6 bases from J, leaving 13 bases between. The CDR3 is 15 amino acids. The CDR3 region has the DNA TGTGCCAGCAGTTACTCTCAAGGAAGGAGGGATACGCAGTATTTT. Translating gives CASSYSQGRRDTQYF.

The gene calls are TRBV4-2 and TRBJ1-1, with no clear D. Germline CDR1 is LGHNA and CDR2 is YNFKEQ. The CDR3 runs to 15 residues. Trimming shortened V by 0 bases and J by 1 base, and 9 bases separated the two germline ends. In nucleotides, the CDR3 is TGTGCCAGCAGCCAAGATGGAGCCGGGAACACTGAAGCTTTCTTT. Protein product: CASSQDGAGNTEAFF.

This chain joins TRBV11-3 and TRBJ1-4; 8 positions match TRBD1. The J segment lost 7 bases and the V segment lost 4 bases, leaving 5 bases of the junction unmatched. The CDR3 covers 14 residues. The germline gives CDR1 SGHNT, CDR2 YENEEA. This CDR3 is CASSSGQGFEKLFF. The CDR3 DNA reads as TGTGCCAGCAGCTCAGGACAGGGTTTTGAAAAACTGTTTTTT.

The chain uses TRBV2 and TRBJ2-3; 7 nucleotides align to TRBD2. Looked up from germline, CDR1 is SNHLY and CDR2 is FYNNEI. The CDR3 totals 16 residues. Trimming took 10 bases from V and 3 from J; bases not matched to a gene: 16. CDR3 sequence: CATRVIRGEATDTQYF. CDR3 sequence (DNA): TGTGCCACCAGGGTGATACGGGGGGAAGCTACAGATACGCAGTATTTT.

CDR3 in DNA: TGTGCCAGCAGTCTTGGACTGACCCCGTACTTC. Amino acid sequence: CASSLGLTPYF. This chain connects TRBV28 to TRBJ2-7; TRBD2 might be the D (5 bases). V was cut by 5 bases and J by 12 bases, with 14 bases left in between. The germline gives CDR1 MDHEN, CDR2 SYDVKM. This CDR3 has 11 residues.

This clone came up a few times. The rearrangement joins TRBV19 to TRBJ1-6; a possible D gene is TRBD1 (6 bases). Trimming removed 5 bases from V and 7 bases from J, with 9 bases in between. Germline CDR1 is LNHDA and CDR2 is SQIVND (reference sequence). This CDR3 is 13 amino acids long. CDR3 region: CASSAQGNSPLHF. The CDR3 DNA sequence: TGTGCCAGTAGTGCCCAGGGGAATTCACCCCTCCACTTT. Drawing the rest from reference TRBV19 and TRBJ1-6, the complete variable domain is DGGITQSPKYLFRKEGQNVTLSCEQNLNHDAMYWYRQDPGQGLRLIYYSQIVNDFQKGDIAEGYSVSREKKESFPLTVTSAQKNPTAFYLCASSAQGNSPLHFGNGTRLTVT.

CDR3 residues: CASSTPGQGKNSPLHF. The CDR3 DNA reads as TGTGCCAGTTCTACCCCGGGACAGGGAAAAAATTCACCCCTCCACTTT. This chain joins TRBV19 and TRBJ1-6, with 9 bases aligning to TRBD1. This CDR3 is 16 amino acids long. Trimming at V came to 8 bases and at J to 7 bases, leaving 12 bases not matched to a gene. Germline CDR1 reads LNHDA; CDR2 reads SQIVND (reference sequence).

This chain's CDR3 is CASRMTATDTQYF. CDR3 nucleotides: TGTGCCAGTAGAATGACAGCCACAGATACGCAGTATTTT. This chain uses TRBV19 with TRBJ2-3, with D possibly TRBD1 on 5 matching bases. Trimming cost V 6 bases and J 2 bases, with 9 bases left between them. The germline gives CDR1 LNHDA, CDR2 SQIVND (reference sequence). CDR3 length: 13 residues. The full variable domain, rest sourced from reference TRBV19 and TRBJ2-3, is DGGITQSPKYLFRKEGQNVTLSCEQNLNHDAMYWYRQDPGQGLRLIYYSQIVNDFQKGDIAEGYSVSREKKESFPLTVTSAQKNPTAFYLCASRMTATDTQYFGPGTRLTVL.

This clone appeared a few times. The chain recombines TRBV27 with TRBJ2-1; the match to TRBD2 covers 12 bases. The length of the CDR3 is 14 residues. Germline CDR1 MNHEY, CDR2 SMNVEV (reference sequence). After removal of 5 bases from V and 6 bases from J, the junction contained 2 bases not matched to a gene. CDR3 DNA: TGTGCCAGCAGTCTAGCGGGGGGGCCCAATGAGCAGTTCTTC. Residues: CASSLAGGPNEQFF.

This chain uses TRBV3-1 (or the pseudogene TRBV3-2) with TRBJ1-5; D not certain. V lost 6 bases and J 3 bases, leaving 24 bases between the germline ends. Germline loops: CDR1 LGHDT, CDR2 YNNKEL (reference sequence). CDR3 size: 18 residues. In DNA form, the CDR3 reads TGTGCCAGCAGGCAAAGCGGGGTCTCGGGGTGGGACAATCAGCCCCAGCATTTT. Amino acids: CASRQSGVSGWDNQPQHF.

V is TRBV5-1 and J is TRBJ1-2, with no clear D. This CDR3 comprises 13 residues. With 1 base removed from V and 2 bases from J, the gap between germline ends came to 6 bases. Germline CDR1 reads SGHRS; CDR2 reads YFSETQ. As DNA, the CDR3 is TGCGCCAGCAGCTTGATCTTAAACTATGGCTACACCTTC. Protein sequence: CASSLILNYGYTF.